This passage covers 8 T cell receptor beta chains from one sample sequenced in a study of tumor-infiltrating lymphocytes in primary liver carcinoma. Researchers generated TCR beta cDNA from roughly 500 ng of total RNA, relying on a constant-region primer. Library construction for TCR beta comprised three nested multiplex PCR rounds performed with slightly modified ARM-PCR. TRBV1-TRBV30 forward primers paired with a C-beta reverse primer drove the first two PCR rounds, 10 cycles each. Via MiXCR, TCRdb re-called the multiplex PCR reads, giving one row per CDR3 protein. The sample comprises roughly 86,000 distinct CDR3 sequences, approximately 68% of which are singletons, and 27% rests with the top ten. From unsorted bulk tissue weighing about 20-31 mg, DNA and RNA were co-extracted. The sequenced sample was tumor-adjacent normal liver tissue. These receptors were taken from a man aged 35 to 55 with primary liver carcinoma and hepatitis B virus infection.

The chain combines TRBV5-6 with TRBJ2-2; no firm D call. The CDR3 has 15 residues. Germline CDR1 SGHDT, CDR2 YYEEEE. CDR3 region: CVTSLVGRNTGELFF. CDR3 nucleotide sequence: TGTGTCACCAGCTTGGTTGGCAGGAACACCGGGGAGCTGTTTTTT.

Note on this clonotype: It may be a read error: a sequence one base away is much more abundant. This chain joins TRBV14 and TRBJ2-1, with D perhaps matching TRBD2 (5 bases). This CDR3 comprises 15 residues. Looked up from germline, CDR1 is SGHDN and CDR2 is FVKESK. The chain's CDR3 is CAGSQDGSFYNEQFF. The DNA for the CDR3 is TGTGCCGGCAGCCAAGATGGGAGTTTCTACAATGAGCAGTTCTTC.

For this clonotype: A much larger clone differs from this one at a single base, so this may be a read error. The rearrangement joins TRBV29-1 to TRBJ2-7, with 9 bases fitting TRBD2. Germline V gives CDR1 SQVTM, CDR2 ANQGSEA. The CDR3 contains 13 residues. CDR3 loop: CNVEGAGGTGQYF. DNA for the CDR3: TGCAACGTTGAAGGAGCGGGAGGTACGGGGCAGTACTTC.

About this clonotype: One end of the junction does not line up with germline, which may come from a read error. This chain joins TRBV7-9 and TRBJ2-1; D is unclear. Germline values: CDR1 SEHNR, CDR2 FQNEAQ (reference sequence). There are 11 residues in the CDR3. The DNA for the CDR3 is TGTGCCAACAGCTTATATAATGAGCAGTTCTTC. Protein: CANSLYNEQFF.

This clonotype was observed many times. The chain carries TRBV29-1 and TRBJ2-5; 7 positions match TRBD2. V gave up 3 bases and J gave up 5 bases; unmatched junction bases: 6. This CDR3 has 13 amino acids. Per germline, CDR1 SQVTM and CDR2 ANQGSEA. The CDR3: CSVDKPGGETQYF. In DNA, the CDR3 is TGCAGCGTTGACAAGCCGGGAGGCGAGACCCAGTACTTC.

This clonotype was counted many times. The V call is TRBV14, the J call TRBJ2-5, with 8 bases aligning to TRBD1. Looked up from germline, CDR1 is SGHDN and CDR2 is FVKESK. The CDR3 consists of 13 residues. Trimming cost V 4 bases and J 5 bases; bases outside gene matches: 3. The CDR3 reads CASSPWTGETQYF. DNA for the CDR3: TGTGCCAGCAGCCCCTGGACAGGGGAGACCCAGTACTTC.

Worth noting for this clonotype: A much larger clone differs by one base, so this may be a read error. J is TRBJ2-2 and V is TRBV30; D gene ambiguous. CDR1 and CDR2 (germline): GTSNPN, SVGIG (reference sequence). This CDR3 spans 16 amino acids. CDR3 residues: CTWSSFGSADTGELFF. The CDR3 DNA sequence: TGTACCTGGAGTTCGTTTGGGTCAGCCGACACCGGGGAGCTGTTTTTT.

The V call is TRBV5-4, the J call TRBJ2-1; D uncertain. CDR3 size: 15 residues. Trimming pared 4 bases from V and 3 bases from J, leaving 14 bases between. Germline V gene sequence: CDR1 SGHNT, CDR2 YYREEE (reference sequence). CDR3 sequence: CASSASYSFYNEQFF. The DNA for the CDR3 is TGTGCCAGCAGCGCCAGTTACAGCTTCTACAATGAGCAGTTCTTC.